Listed here is a single T cell receptor beta chain. Antigen specificity is unknown. V gave up 1 base and J gave up 4 bases, with 6 bases separating them. CDR3 length equals 13 residues. The germline V gene has CDR1 SGDLS and CDR2 YYNGEE. For the second PCR, which ran for about 6 to 11 cycles, a sample-barcoded 5' primer and a J-beta primer mix were used. Each TCR beta cDNA got a 12-nucleotide random molecular identifier. TCRdb called the 5' RACE reads again in MiXCR, with one record for every CDR3 protein. The table includes 850,000 to 1,000,000 distinct CDR3 sequences, around 48% detected once. The data belong to a study of blood T cells in healthy people across ages. Whole-study results and caveats: There was no known CMV status for donors, so expanded clonotype changes were possibly confounded.

Input material: blood. This chain links TRBV9 with TRBJ2-1; D not resolved. The receptor was isolated from a man younger than 45 in good health. The CDR3 loop is CASSVWEYNEQFF. The CDR3 DNA reads TGTGCCAGCAGCGTATGGGAATACAATGAGCAGTTCTTC.